The sequence of this T cell receptor beta chain was determined in a study of cytomegalovirus exposure and HLA in healthy donors (dated by TCRdb to between 2016 and 2019). A note on the overall study: An earlier analysis of roughly 630 of the donors reported roughly 270 Gb of sequence data and around 110 million unique TCR beta sequences from roughly 180 million T cells. The study used immunosequencing to profile the T cell repertoires of approximately 650 subjects and linked those repertoires to cytomegalovirus serostatus. In an earlier analysis of over 550 of the donors, high-throughput TCR beta sequencing was used to judge whether each TCR beta V gene segment behaved as functional or pseudogenic. To study patterns of TCR occurrence, a later analysis re-analyzed previously published TCR beta repertoires from several hundred donors and added high-resolution HLA genotyping. Along with the roughly 700-subject first cohort, a separate validation cohort of over a hundred different subjects was used. To predict cytomegalovirus infection status, the study brought together high-throughput TCR immunosequencing, statistical association of individual TCRs with disease status, and machine learning. Alongside the repertoire data, information on donor age, sex, ethnicity and CMV serostatus was compiled. A later genetic analysis took genome-wide SNP genotypes for about three fifths of the 666 donors and used that subset as a discovery cohort. The study aimed to test whether signatures of past pathogen exposure could be identified by cataloging public T cell receptors. All discovery cohort repertoires had been generated on a single sequencing platform. Class I and class II HLA loci were covered by the typing at four-digit resolution. Of the 398 genotyped donors, over 80% were placed in the genetic ancestry cluster associated with self-reported Caucasian donors. Across about 380 genotyped donors of the cohort, an average of roughly 250,000 unique TCR beta nucleotide sequences per donor were sequenced, and 15% to 20% of those sequences were non-productive. In the later analysis, no new phenotypic data were used to find candidate immune exposures; instead, reliance was placed on TCR beta sequences and their occurrence across donors. Roughly 5 DR-DQ haplotypes were treated as single units for association and clustering because of strong linkage in the cohort. Around 320 gigabases of sequencing data and some 85 million unique TCR sequences were included in an early release covering 500 to 750 HLA-typed donors. Typing coverage differed by locus: A, B, C, DRB1 and DQB1 were typed in roughly 620-640 donors, DQA1 in about 510, DPA1 in some 610, and DPB1 in around 440.

The cohort comprised several hundred healthy bone marrow donors. At the time of sampling, all cohort members were nominally healthy, though unrecorded immune exposures were likely present. The donor was CMV seronegative and was included in the group of a few hundred seronegative cohort members. A peripheral blood sample was provided by each donor, and peripheral blood mononuclear cells were used for TCR beta sequencing. The Qiagen DNeasy Blood Extraction Kit was used to extract genomic DNA from the blood cell samples. The method behind the library was the immunoSEQ multiplex PCR assay. For the multiplex PCR, a mixture combining 60 forward primers for TCR Vbeta segments and 13 reverse primers for TCR Jbeta segments was used. The CDR3 region of rearranged TCR beta genes was amplified from genomic DNA by a multiplex PCR assay. Amplified TCR beta libraries were sequenced as 87-base-pair reads on the Illumina HiSeq System. In the source study's methods: Across the 670 or so repertoires, a later analysis counted 80 million or so unique TCR beta chains, some 11 million of which were shared by at least two donors. A nearest-neighbor algorithm error-corrected the raw reads and collapsed the reads into unique sequences, merging closely related sequences to remove PCR and sequencing errors. To assign V, D and J gene segments, CDR3 sequences were aligned to IMGT reference sequences. Each retained sequence needed at least a six-nucleotide match to both a V gene segment and a J gene segment. A rearrangement counted as productive if the CDR3 had no stop codons and remained in frame with V and J, and every other rearrangement counted as non-productive. Following IMGT convention, CDR3 was defined as the stretch from the second conserved V-encoded cysteine up to the conserved J-encoded phenylalanine. In an earlier analysis of 550 to 650 of the donors, sequences lacking an unambiguous match to a single V gene segment were excluded. In an earlier analysis of some 590 of the donors, a V segment was called functional when productive rearrangements were above 56.7%, and segregating when the standard deviation between donors exceeded 5%. A statistical classification framework was developed to diagnose cytomegalovirus status using the catalog of TCR beta chain sequences. In a later analysis, TCR nucleotide sequences were compared against IMGT/GENE-DB human TR gene sequences so that V and J genes could be assigned. In a later analysis, CDR3 sequences and most-parsimonious VDJ recombination scenarios were assigned using the TCRdist pipeline. In a later analysis, each TCR beta chain was defined by its CDR3 amino acid sequence together with its V-gene family, and reads lacking a unique V-gene family were excluded. To address suspected cross-contamination and a sequencing artifact, a later analysis removed a few hundred highly shared, low-generation-probability nucleotide sequences. In a later analysis, a clonal expansion index was calculated for each public chain from normalized within-repertoire ranks of inferred template counts. In a later analysis, generation probabilities were computed with a VDJ recombination model fitted to out-of-frame rearrangements, and the resulting probabilities were checked against IGoR. In a later analysis, TCR-TCR, TCR-HLA and TCR-CMV co-occurrence was scored with hypergeometric tests, and a repertoire-size bias correction was applied to TCR pairs. In a later analysis, false discovery rates were estimated by permuting HLA or CMV assignments 20 times. In a later analysis, co-occurring TCRs were grouped with DBSCAN, and TCRdist sequence similarity was added when clustering was performed within HLA-allele-positive subsets. Repertoires with fewer than 30,000 or more than 120,000 public chains were left out of co-occurrence clustering, as were roughly five repertoires with anomalous nucleotide sharing. This is the immuneACCESS table as TCRdb keeps it, with only in-frame sequences that have V and J called. A part of the clones is gone; compared with another copy, unresolved V genes explain less than half, and the rest is unexplained. D and trimming were read from the DNA, whereas the V and J calls and clone size are those reported in that table. The sample table holds some 87,000 clones, of which roughly 80% were seen once. The ten largest clones represent about 2.5% of the sample.

The paper's findings and limits, for the study overall: Some IMGT-functional V segments, including TRBV6-2 and TRBV6-3, could not be told apart with the 87-base-pair reads, so those segments were excluded. Compared with the approximately 710-donor mean, donors in an Asian-associated ancestry cluster had fewer N-insertions in productive TCRs, according to a later genetic analysis. In an earlier analysis of several hundred of the donors, most TCR beta V segments were observed in productive rearrangements about 87% or about 30% of the time, broadly matching IMGT annotations. The earlier analysis of approximately 590 of the donors excluded 15 to 20 rarely observed V segments, including chromosome 9 orphons, because counts were too low. Presence/absence analyses assumed roughly uniform sequencing depth across donors, an assumption that may not hold. In a later analysis, HLA-associated TCR beta chains showed more clonal expansion and lower generation probabilities than non-associated chains that were equally common. Correlated functional status among segregating V segments might be attributable to linkage disequilibrium, but an unknown experimental factor could not be ruled out. Immune exposure information for the cohort was limited to CMV serostatus. In vitro tests confirmed that a few of the cytomegalovirus-associated TCR beta chains recognize cytomegalovirus antigens. Most CMV-associated TCR beta chains appeared to be HLA-restricted in a later analysis, and the HLA associations seemed to be driven largely by CMV exposure. HLA typing was unavailable for some donors at each locus, so association tests used only the typed subset. Only TCR beta chains were sequenced in this cohort, and the absence of alpha or paired-chain data limited detectable features. Several of the top co-occurrence clusters appeared to be linked to parvovirus B19, influenza, CMV and Epstein-Barr virus, according to a later analysis. The study listed 164 TCR beta chains as associated with cytomegalovirus. Cytomegalovirus status was reported to be diagnosed by the classifier with high specificity and sensitivity in both the original and validation cohorts. When HLA alleles, especially DR and DQ, strongly co-occurred, attributing TCR associations to individual alleles was difficult. A further reported finding was that TCR beta sequences accurately predicted the HLA-A and HLA-B alleles for most subjects in the first cohort. The authors suggested that the approach could potentially be generalized to other disease states and immunological phenotypes. Across donors, most TCR sequences were observed very rarely, whereas some public TCRs were present in many individuals. In a later analysis, the rate of TCR association differed among HLA loci, with DRB1 alleles having the most associated TCRs and HLA-C alleles having the fewest. In a later analysis, some 17,000 TCR beta sequences were associated with specific HLA alleles at a false discovery rate of 0.05. In a later genetic analysis, a missense DCLRE1C variant was associated with V-gene and J-gene trimming of TCR beta chains, and the association was replicated in an independent cohort. A cluster of highly shared sequence variants was judged likely to be a technical artifact of the sequencing pipeline.

As regards this clone: Its antigen remains undetermined. The input lacks base qualities; no much larger clone sits a single base away.

Taken from the germline V gene, the CDR1 and CDR2 loops are MNHNS and SASEGT. V is clipped by 2 bases and J by 9 bases, and the sequence between their germline boundaries is 17 bases long. The CDR3 covers 15 residues, taking in both the cysteine and the phenylalanine. The retained sequence is limited to the CDR3, 45 bases, with the frame set at the first base. This TCR was sampled from a man aged 30 to 39 in good health and CMV-seronegative. The V and J segments used are TRBV6-1 and TRBJ2-1; the D gene cannot be resolved reliably. The sample taken for sequencing was PBMCs. The CDR3 region reads CASSELAARTTEQFF. The nucleotides read TGTGCCAGCAGTGAACTGGCCGCCCGCACCACTGAGCAGTTCTTC.